Listed here are 30 T cell receptor beta chains from one sample, sequenced in a study of shared clonotypes between healthy human individuals. Sequencing used immunoSEQ multiplex PCR; TCRdb keeps in-frame clones, though not all of them. This table has some 2,400,000 clones, approximately 96% appearing once. Sequencing was done on a sample of naive CD4+ T cells sorted from blood. Stated subset: CD45RA+ positively selected. All receptors derive from a man aged 18 to 35 in good health.

This sequence joins TRBV6-4 and TRBJ1-6; unclear D gene. V shed 5 bases and J shed 7 bases, with 6 bases lying between them. Germline V lookup: CDR1 MRHNA, CDR2 SNTAGT. This CDR3 spans 12 amino acids. This CDR3 reads CASSSGNSPLHF. The DNA for the CDR3 is TGTGCCAGCAGTTCGGGGAATTCACCCCTCCACTTT.

This clone was seen once. The rearrangement joins TRBV6-5 to TRBJ2-7; D is undetermined. V was shortened by 0 bases and J by 3 bases, with 6 bases between the two germline ends. Germline V gives CDR1 MNHEY, CDR2 SVGAGI. The CDR3 totals 13 residues. The DNA for the CDR3 is TGTGCCAGCAGTTACTCGATTGGCTACGAGCAGTACTTC. It translates to CASSYSIGYEQYF.

This chain joins TRBV29-1 and TRBJ2-3; D is unclear. This CDR3 is 15 amino acids long. Per germline, CDR1 SQVTM and CDR2 ANQGSEA. V lost 0 bases and J 2 bases, leaving 12 bases between the germline ends. CDR3 in DNA: TGCAGCGTTGAAGACACAACCTTCCCCACAGATACGCAGTATTTT. The encoded protein is CSVEDTTFPTDTQYF.

The J gene is TRBJ2-7, the V gene TRBV4-1; 7 bases map to TRBD1. The CDR3 consists of 15 residues. Trimming at V came to 4 bases and at J to 5 bases, leaving 11 bases not matched to a gene. Germline loops: CDR1 MGHRA, CDR2 YSYEKL. CDR3: CASSLGSTGDHEQYF. Here the CDR3 DNA reads TGCGCCAGCAGCCTGGGTAGTACAGGGGACCACGAGCAGTACTTC.

The chain couples TRBV7-2 to TRBJ1-2, with D uncertain. The V end lost 4 bases, the J end lost 8 bases, and 14 bases lay between the germline ends. CDR1 is SGHTA and CDR2 is FQGNSA in the germline V gene. The CDR3 runs to 13 residues. The CDR3 is CASSSDMGSGYTF. CDR3 bases: TGTGCCAGCAGCTCCGATATGGGCTCCGGCTACACCTTC.

Comments on this clone: This CDR3 is also generated by other DNA sequences in the sample. The V call is TRBV10-1, the J call TRBJ2-5; D uncertain. CDR3 length: 13 amino acids. CDR1 is WNHNN and CDR2 is SYGVQD in the germline V gene (reference sequence). Trimming left V 0 bases short and J 7 bases short, with 9 bases between. Here the CDR3 reads CASSESVPGTQYF. The CDR3 nucleotides are TGCGCCAGCAGTGAGTCGGTACCCGGGACCCAGTACTTC.

This chain links TRBV11-2 with TRBJ2-7; possibly TRBD2 for D (5 bases). Trimming took off 3 bases at V and 5 bases at J, with 14 bases between the two ends. Per germline, CDR1 SGHAT and CDR2 FQNNGV. This CDR3 spans 14 amino acids. The CDR3 protein is CASSLDGNGDEQYF. The CDR3 DNA follows: TGTGCCAGCAGCTTGGATGGGAACGGGGACGAGCAGTACTTC.

The chain carries TRBV6-4 and TRBJ2-7; D is possibly TRBD1 (6 bases). The germline V and J ends were trimmed by 3 bases and 5 bases, with 14 bases remaining between them. This CDR3 spans 14 amino acids. Germline CDR1 is MRHNA and CDR2 is SNTAGT. CDR3 region: CASSEGAGFDEQYF. The CDR3 DNA is TGTGCCAGCAGTGAGGGGGCAGGATTCGACGAGCAGTACTTC.

This chain uses TRBV5-1 with TRBJ1-1; D gene ambiguous. V gave up 5 bases and J gave up 1 base, with 18 bases separating them. The CDR3 sequence is 16 residues long. CDR1 is SGHRS and CDR2 is YFSETQ in the germline V gene. CDR3 amino acids: CASRPIGKGQNTEAFF. The DNA of the CDR3 is TGCGCCAGCAGGCCCATCGGGAAGGGTCAGAACACTGAAGCTTTCTTT.

The chain couples TRBV5-1 to TRBJ2-7; D uncertain. V lost 0 bases, J lost 8 bases, and 6 bases lay in between. The length of the CDR3 is 11 residues. The germline CDR1 and CDR2 sequences are SGHRS and YFSETQ. The CDR3 is CASSLEAKQYF. Written as DNA, the CDR3 is TGCGCCAGCAGCTTGGAAGCGAAGCAGTACTTC. The complete variable domain, with remaining parts taken from reference TRBV5-1 and TRBJ2-7, reads KAGVTQTPRYLIKTRGQQVTLSCSPISGHRSVSWYQQTPGQGLQFLFEYFSETQRNKGNFPGRFSGRQFSNSRSEMNVSTLELGDSALYLCASSLEAKQYFGPGTRLTVT.

The chain joins TRBV6-5 to TRBJ2-5; TRBD2 aligns across 8 bases. Trimming at V came to 4 bases and at J to 2 bases, leaving 9 bases not matched to a gene. CDR3 size: 16 residues. Germline V gene sequence: CDR1 MNHEY, CDR2 SVGAGI. DNA of the CDR3: TGTGCCAGCAGTTCGCCGCCGGGACTAGGGCAAGAGACCCAGTACTTC. It codes for CASSSPPGLGQETQYF.

The chain uses TRBV6-5 and TRBJ2-2; the D is unclear. Germline loops: CDR1 MNHEY, CDR2 SVGAGI. V was pared by 3 bases and J by 6 bases, with 14 bases between. The CDR3 spans 15 residues. DNA of the CDR3: TGTGCCAGCAGTTATTCCCTCTTGTGGGCCGGGGAGCTGTTTTTT. Protein: CASSYSLLWAGELFF.

The chain is built from TRBV5-1 and TRBJ1-1, with D unresolved. In germline, CDR1 is SGHRS, CDR2 YFSETQ. Trimming stripped 1 base from V and 8 bases from J, with 12 bases between. The length of the CDR3 is 13 residues. The chain's CDR3 is CASSLLFETEAFF. The CDR3 coding sequence is TGCGCCAGCAGCTTGCTCTTCGAGACAGAAGCTTTCTTT.

The rearrangement links TRBV28 to TRBJ1-2; maybe TRBD1 (6 bases). Deletions cut 3 bases from V and 8 bases from J, with 10 bases between. The CDR3 length is 12 residues. Germline assignment: CDR1 MDHEN and CDR2 SYDVKM. The CDR3 is CASSFGQRGYTF. In DNA form, the CDR3 reads TGTGCCAGCAGTTTTGGACAGCGGGGCTACACCTTC.

This clone was seen once. The V gene is TRBV27, the J gene TRBJ2-7; 8 nucleotides match TRBD2. Germline loops: CDR1 MNHEY, CDR2 SMNVEV (reference sequence). CDR3 size: 16 residues. J was trimmed by 2 bases and V by 3 bases; bases with no gene match: 9. CDR3 region: CASSFGAGVLTYEQYF. Written as DNA, the CDR3 is TGTGCCAGCAGTTTCGGAGCGGGAGTGCTTACCTACGAGCAGTACTTC.

This sequence joins TRBV5-1 and TRBJ2-3; 7 nucleotides align to TRBD2. The CDR3 is 17 amino acids. Germline trimming cut 1 base from V and 4 bases from J; bases unmatched to any gene: 12. Germline V lookup: CDR1 SGHRS, CDR2 YFSETQ. CDR3: CASSLFLGGRVADTQYF. CDR3 sequence (DNA): TGCGCCAGCAGCTTGTTCTTGGGCGGGAGAGTCGCAGATACGCAGTATTTT.

The chain recombines TRBV27 with TRBJ2-7; possibly TRBD2 for D (6 bases). The CDR3 has 14 residues. V was cut by 4 bases and J by 6 bases, with 16 bases left in between. The germline V gene has CDR1 MNHEY and CDR2 SMNVEV (reference sequence). DNA for the CDR3: TGTGCCAGCAGTTGGGGAGGACGGGACGGCGAGCAGTACTTC. Its translation: CASSWGGRDGEQYF.

The V and J genes are TRBV28 and TRBJ2-1; no clear D. Trimming took off 7 bases at V and 1 base at J, with 11 bases between the two ends. Germline V gives CDR1 MDHEN, CDR2 SYDVKM. There are 14 residues in the CDR3. The CDR3 loop reads CASTSRLSYNEQFF. DNA of the CDR3: TGTGCCAGCACTTCCCGTCTGTCCTACAATGAGCAGTTCTTC.

This clone was seen once. The chain uses TRBV11-2 and TRBJ2-7; TRBD1 might be the D (5 bases). V was trimmed by 3 bases and J by 3 bases, leaving 12 bases between them. Germline V gene sequence: CDR1 SGHAT, CDR2 FQNNGV. The CDR3 runs to 14 residues. CDR3 in amino acids: CASSLRQPLYEQYF. The CDR3 coding sequence is TGTGCCAGCAGCTTGCGACAGCCCCTCTACGAGCAGTACTTC.

This clone came up once. The sample carries other DNA sequences with the same CDR3. The chain is built from TRBV19 and TRBJ2-6; D is undetermined. Looked up from germline, CDR1 is LNHDA and CDR2 is SQIVND (reference sequence). The CDR3 consists of 13 residues. With 2 bases removed from V and 3 bases from J, the gap between germline ends came to 2 bases. CDR3: CASSISGANVLTF. The CDR3, as DNA: TGTGCCAGTAGTATAAGTGGGGCCAACGTCCTGACTTTC.

As regards this clone: Since the CDR3 does not end with the conserved phenylalanine or tryptophan, this likely comes from a read error. V is TRBV6-1 and J is TRBJ1-2; D possibly corresponds to TRBD1 (5 bases). Trimming removed 5 bases at V and 4 bases at J, with 14 bases between. The germline CDR1 and CDR2 sequences are MNHNS and SASEGT. CDR3 length: 14 amino acids. Here the CDR3 reads CASSRDGKTYGYTS. CDR3 in DNA: TGTGCCAGCAGTAGGGACGGGAAGACCTATGGCTACACCTCC.

This chain joins TRBV9 and TRBJ1-3; TRBD1 matches at 12 bases. V shed 4 bases and J 3 bases; nucleotides not matched to a gene: 11. The CDR3 runs 18 residues. Germline CDR1 and CDR2: SGDLS and YYNGEE. CDR3: CASSLRPGDRGLGNTIYF. In DNA, the CDR3 is TGTGCCAGCAGCCTCAGACCCGGGGACAGGGGGCTTGGAAACACCATATATTTT.

This clone has only a few counts. The rearrangement uses TRBV2 and TRBJ1-2, with 8 bases aligning to TRBD1. J lost 5 bases, V lost 5 bases, and 7 bases had no gene match. Germline V gene data show CDR1 as SNHLY and CDR2 as FYNNEI. The CDR3 is made up of 14 amino acids. Here the CDR3 reads CASSSGQGSYGYTF. CDR3 DNA: TGTGCCAGCAGTTCCGGACAGGGATCATATGGCTACACCTTC.

The V call is TRBV6-1, the J call TRBJ1-5; D may be TRBD1 (5 bases). The CDR3 has 14 amino acids. Germline V gene data show CDR1 as MNHNS and CDR2 as SASEGT. Trimming took 5 bases from V and 4 from J, leaving 12 bases between them. This CDR3 is CASSTSGKNQPQHF. CDR3 bases: TGTGCCAGCAGTACATCAGGGAAGAATCAGCCCCAGCATTTT.

Turning to this clone: The sample contains more than one DNA sequence encoding this CDR3. The rearrangement links TRBV29-1 to TRBJ2-2, with D hard to call. Germline values: CDR1 SQVTM, CDR2 ANQGSEA. V was clipped by 4 bases and J by 1 base, with 4 bases between them. CDR3 size: 12 residues. The CDR3 reads CSVGGNTGELFF. The CDR3 DNA is TGCAGCGTTGGCGGGAACACCGGGGAGCTGTTTTTT.

V gene TRBV6-5 combines with J gene TRBJ1-4; 11 nucleotides align to TRBD1. This CDR3 comprises 16 residues. V was pared by 3 bases and J by 8 bases, with 8 bases of the junction left unmatched. Germline values: CDR1 MNHEY, CDR2 SVGAGI. CDR3 loop: CASSYRTGGGGEKLFF. As DNA, the CDR3 is TGTGCCAGCAGTTATAGGACAGGGGGCGGAGGAGAAAAACTGTTTTTT.

The chain has TRBV6-1 and TRBJ1-5; D remains unclear. V gave up 7 bases and J gave up 1 base, with 8 bases separating them. There are 13 residues in the CDR3. CDR1 and CDR2 from the germline V gene are MNHNS and SASEGT. The CDR3, as DNA: TGTGCCAGCACTGCACAGAGCAATCAGCCCCAGCATTTT. This sequence encodes CASTAQSNQPQHF.

A remark on this clone: Other DNA sequences in this specimen translate into the identical CDR3. V gene TRBV6-5 combines with J gene TRBJ2-7; possibly TRBD2 for D (6 bases). Germline V gene lookup returns CDR1 MNHEY and CDR2 SVGAGI. The CDR3 consists of 12 residues. The V end was cut by 2 bases, the J end by 6 bases, with 8 bases between. DNA for the CDR3: TGTGCCAGCAGTTACCCCGGGGGCGAGCAGTACTTC. It codes for CASSYPGGEQYF.

This clone is a singleton in its sample. Other DNA sequences from this sample encode an identical CDR3 as well. V and J are TRBV18 and TRBJ1-1; 7 nucleotides line up with TRBD1. Germline V gives CDR1 KGHSH, CDR2 LQKENI. V trimming: 2 bases; J trimming: 2 bases; junction bases outside the gene matches: 2. The CDR3 loop spans 14 amino acids. The CDR3: CASSPTGANTEAFF. The CDR3, as DNA: TGTGCCAGCTCACCAACAGGGGCCAACACTGAAGCTTTCTTT.

J is TRBJ2-5 and V is TRBV6-6, with TRBD1 matching over 7 bases. The CDR3 has 14 amino acids. Looked up from germline, CDR1 is MNHNY and CDR2 is SVGAGI (reference sequence). V shed 6 bases, J shed 5 bases, and the junction held 9 bases outside the gene matches. This CDR3 reads CASRRQGNGETQYF. Written as DNA, the CDR3 is TGTGCCAGCAGACGACAGGGAAACGGGGAGACCCAGTACTTC.